These T cell receptor beta chains were read from a single sample in a study of cytomegalovirus exposure and HLA in healthy donors. Sequencing was performed with immunoSEQ multiplex PCR; in TCRdb, only in-frame clones are kept and a portion is missing. The sample has under 150,000 clones, around 83% seen once; the top ten hold roughly 1.2%. Source material: PBMCs. The receptors were sampled from a girl aged 2-10 years in good health and CMV-seronegative. Both conserved end residues are part of each CDR3. The order of the fields is J gene, V gene, D gene, CDR3 DNA, CDR3 protein. A D gene is named only where the DNA matches it firmly.

TRBJ2-1 TRBV6-5 . TGTGCCAGCAGTTACTCCCGGGGTTACAATGAGCAGTTCTTC CASSYSRGYNEQFF
TRBJ2-3 TRBV5-1 TRBD2 TGCGCCAGCAGCTTGGGCCAGCGGGGAGGAACAGATACGCAGTATTTT CASSLGQRGGTDTQYF
TRBJ1-5 TRBV29-1 . TGCAGCGTTGTGGGGGGGGATGGCAATCAGCCCCAGCATTTT CSVVGGDGNQPQHF
TRBJ1-4 TRBV4-1 TRBD1 TGCGCCAGCAGCCAAGATGGTATTTTTATCGGACAGGCTGGAACTAATGAAAAACTGTTTTTT CASSQDGIFIGQAGTNEKLFF
TRBJ2-1 TRBV6-5 TRBD2 TGTGCCAGCAGTTACGTTCAACTAGCGGGAAATGTTGAGCAGTTCTTC CASSYVQLAGNVEQFF
TRBJ2-1 TRBV4-1 TRBD2 TGCGCCAGCAGCCGGACTAGCGGGGCTGGTGTTGAGCAGTTCTTC CASSRTSGAGVEQFF
TRBJ1-6 TRBV2 . TGTGCCAGCAGTGAAGCGCGGGGTGGGAGTAATTCACCCCTCCACTTT CASSEARGGSNSPLHF
TRBJ2-7 TRBV18 . TGTGCCAGCTCACCACAGGGGGTCACACGGGAGCAGTACTTC CASSPQGVTREQYF
TRBJ2-7 TRBV19 . TGTGCCAGTAGTGACCAGGGAGCGGGCAGGTACGAGCAGTACTTC CASSDQGAGRYEQYF
TRBJ2-2 TRBV18 . TGTGCCAGCTCACCCCGGGCGGGGACGAACACCGGGGAGCTGTTTTTT CASSPRAGTNTGELFF
TRBJ2-7 TRBV27 TRBD2 TGTGCCAGCAGTCGAGCGGGAGGCCTCCACGAGCAGTACTTC CASSRAGGLHEQYF
TRBJ2-1 TRBV4-2 TRBD2 TGTGCCAGCAGCCAGGAGACTAGCGGTTCCTACAATGAGCAGTTCTTC CASSQETSGSYNEQFF
TRBJ2-4 TRBV2 . TGTGCCAGCAGGATACAGGGTTGGTTCCCCAAAAACATTCAGTACTTC CASRIQGWFPKNIQYF
TRBJ1-2 TRBV6-6 . TGTGCCAGCAGCGATACTAGTAGATGGGGCTATGGCTACACCTTC CASSDTSRWGYGYTF
TRBJ2-1 TRBV5-1 TRBD2 TGCGCCAGCAGCCCGGAGCCCAACTGGGAGGGTGAGCAGTTCTTC CASSPEPNWEGEQFF
TRBJ1-5 TRBV30 . TGTGCCTGGAGCTACCCCCTGGGAGGGGACCATCAGCCCCAGCATTTT CAWSYPLGGDHQPQHF
TRBJ2-3 TRBV28 TRBD2 TGTGCCAGCAGTTCCCCGGGGGGGACAGATACGCAGTATTTT CASSSPGGTDTQYF
TRBJ2-1 TRBV5-4 . TGTGCCAGCAGCTTGTCGCGGGGTAGCCCATCTCGGGAGCAGTTCTTC CASSLSRGSPSREQFF
TRBJ1-1 TRBV19 . TGTGCCAGTAGTATTGGGGGGTGGAACACTGAAGCTTTCTTT CASSIGGWNTEAFF
TRBJ2-5 TRBV6-1 . TGTGCCAGCAGTGAAGGGGGGCCTTTTGCAGAGACCCAGTACTTC CASSEGGPFAETQYF
TRBJ1-4 TRBV5-4 . TGTGCCAGCAGCTTCGACGGGGGGGATGAAAAACTGTTTTTT CASSFDGGDEKLFF
TRBJ2-7 TRBV6-1 . TGTGCCAGCAGTGAATCGGGACACCCGACAAGACCCTACGAGCAGTACTTC CASSESGHPTRPYEQYF